The 10 T cell receptor beta chains below come from one sample, sequenced in a study of OX40 agonist ivuxolimab in advanced cancers. Repertoires were generated with immunoSEQ multiplex PCR, while TCRdb's copy carries only in-frame clones and drops some. The sample lists 20,000 or so clones, 88% occurring once. The sample in question was CD4+ or CD8+ T cells sorted from blood, obtained in a trial of the OX40 agonist ivuxolimab. These receptors were obtained from an adult with an advanced solid tumor such as melanoma, head and neck, liver or kidney cancer.

The V call is TRBV6-6, the J call TRBJ2-1; 7 bases line up with TRBD1. The CDR3 extends over 16 amino acids. Losses at the gene ends were 0 bases for V and 3 bases for J; bases not matched to a gene: 5. Per germline, CDR1 MNHNY and CDR2 SVGAGI (reference sequence). In nucleotides, the CDR3 is TGTGCCAGCAGTTACTCGACAGGGAGAGGCTACAATGAGCAGTTCTTC. This encodes CASSYSTGRGYNEQFF.

This sequence joins TRBV7-9 and TRBJ2-1; tentative D call: TRBD2 (6 bases). Germline CDR1 SEHNR, CDR2 FQNEAQ (reference sequence). Trimming stripped 4 bases from V and 8 bases from J, with 18 bases between. The CDR3 contains 15 residues. CDR3 residues: CASSSPRDFRDEQFF. The CDR3 bases are TGTGCCAGCAGCTCACCCCGGGACTTCCGCGATGAGCAGTTCTTC.

This sequence joins TRBV7-8 and TRBJ2-3, with D perhaps given as TRBD1 or TRBD2 (5 bases each). This CDR3 is 14 amino acids long. The germline V gene has CDR1 SGHVS and CDR2 FQNEAQ. Between the trimmed V and J ends, which lost 5 bases and 6 bases, there was a span of 15 bases. CDR3: CASSPPGTLDTQYF. CDR3 bases: TGTGCCAGCAGCCCGCCCGGGACCCTGGATACGCAGTATTTT.

V is TRBV15 and J is TRBJ2-7; D may be TRBD1 (6 bases). V was trimmed by 9 bases and J by 3 bases, leaving 21 bases between them. This CDR3 contains 15 residues. Germline CDR1 and CDR2: LNHNV and YYDKDF (reference sequence). The CDR3 loop reads CATLGWGRTNYEQYF. The CDR3 DNA follows: TGTGCCACTTTGGGGTGGGGGCGCACGAACTACGAGCAGTACTTC.

This clone came up once. The chain employs TRBV6-5 and TRBJ2-5; perhaps D is TRBD1 or TRBD2 (5 bases each). Germline CDR1 is MNHEY and CDR2 is SVGAGI. The CDR3 spans 14 residues. Trimming took off 0 bases at V and 5 bases at J, with 10 bases between the two ends. The CDR3 region has the DNA TGTGCCAGCAGTTACTCGGGGGTGGAGGAGACCCAGTACTTC. This sequence encodes CASSYSGVEETQYF.

V gene TRBV30 combines with J gene TRBJ1-5; possible D gene TRBD1, 5 bases. Germline V gene sequence: CDR1 GTSNPN, CDR2 SVGIG (reference sequence). V lost 0 bases, J lost 6 bases, and 12 bases lay in between. The CDR3 runs to 14 residues. The CDR3 region is CAWSVGDPSQPQHF. In nucleotides, the CDR3 is TGTGCCTGGAGTGTTGGGGACCCCAGTCAGCCCCAGCATTTT.

This chain connects TRBV4-2 to TRBJ2-7, with TRBD2 identical over 12 bases. V lost 4 bases to trimming and J lost 4 bases; unmatched junction nucleotides: 5. CDR3 length: 15 residues. Germline V gene lookup returns CDR1 LGHNA and CDR2 YNFKEQ. The CDR3 bases are TGTGCCAGCAGCCCGGGGCTAGCGGGAGGGTACGAGCAGTACTTC. It is translated as CASSPGLAGGYEQYF.

This chain joins TRBV7-6 and TRBJ2-5; D is unclear. Deletions cut 0 bases from V and 7 bases from J, with 9 bases between. The CDR3 is 13 amino acids. Germline CDR1 is SGHVS and CDR2 is FNYEAQ. The CDR3 coding sequence is TGTGCCAGCAGCTTAGCCCCACCAGGGACCCAGTACTTC. Its protein is CASSLAPPGTQYF.

The chain employs TRBV7-2 and TRBJ2-5, with 10 positions matching TRBD1. The CDR3 has 15 residues. Germline V gene lookup returns CDR1 SGHTA and CDR2 FQGNSA. V lost 5 bases and J lost 5; bases outside the gene matches: 8. The CDR3 coding sequence is TGTGCCAGCAGCCTATGGACAGGGGGGGGTGAGACCCAGTACTTC. It specifies CASSLWTGGGETQYF.

V and J are TRBV6-5 and TRBJ2-7; possible D gene TRBD2, 5 bases. The CDR3 has 14 residues. V was cut by 0 bases and J by 7 bases, with 13 bases left in between. Germline CDR1 reads MNHEY; CDR2 reads SVGAGI. The CDR3 protein is CASSYSTSGWEQYF. CDR3 sequence (DNA): TGTGCCAGCAGTTACTCGACATCGGGGTGGGAGCAGTACTTC.